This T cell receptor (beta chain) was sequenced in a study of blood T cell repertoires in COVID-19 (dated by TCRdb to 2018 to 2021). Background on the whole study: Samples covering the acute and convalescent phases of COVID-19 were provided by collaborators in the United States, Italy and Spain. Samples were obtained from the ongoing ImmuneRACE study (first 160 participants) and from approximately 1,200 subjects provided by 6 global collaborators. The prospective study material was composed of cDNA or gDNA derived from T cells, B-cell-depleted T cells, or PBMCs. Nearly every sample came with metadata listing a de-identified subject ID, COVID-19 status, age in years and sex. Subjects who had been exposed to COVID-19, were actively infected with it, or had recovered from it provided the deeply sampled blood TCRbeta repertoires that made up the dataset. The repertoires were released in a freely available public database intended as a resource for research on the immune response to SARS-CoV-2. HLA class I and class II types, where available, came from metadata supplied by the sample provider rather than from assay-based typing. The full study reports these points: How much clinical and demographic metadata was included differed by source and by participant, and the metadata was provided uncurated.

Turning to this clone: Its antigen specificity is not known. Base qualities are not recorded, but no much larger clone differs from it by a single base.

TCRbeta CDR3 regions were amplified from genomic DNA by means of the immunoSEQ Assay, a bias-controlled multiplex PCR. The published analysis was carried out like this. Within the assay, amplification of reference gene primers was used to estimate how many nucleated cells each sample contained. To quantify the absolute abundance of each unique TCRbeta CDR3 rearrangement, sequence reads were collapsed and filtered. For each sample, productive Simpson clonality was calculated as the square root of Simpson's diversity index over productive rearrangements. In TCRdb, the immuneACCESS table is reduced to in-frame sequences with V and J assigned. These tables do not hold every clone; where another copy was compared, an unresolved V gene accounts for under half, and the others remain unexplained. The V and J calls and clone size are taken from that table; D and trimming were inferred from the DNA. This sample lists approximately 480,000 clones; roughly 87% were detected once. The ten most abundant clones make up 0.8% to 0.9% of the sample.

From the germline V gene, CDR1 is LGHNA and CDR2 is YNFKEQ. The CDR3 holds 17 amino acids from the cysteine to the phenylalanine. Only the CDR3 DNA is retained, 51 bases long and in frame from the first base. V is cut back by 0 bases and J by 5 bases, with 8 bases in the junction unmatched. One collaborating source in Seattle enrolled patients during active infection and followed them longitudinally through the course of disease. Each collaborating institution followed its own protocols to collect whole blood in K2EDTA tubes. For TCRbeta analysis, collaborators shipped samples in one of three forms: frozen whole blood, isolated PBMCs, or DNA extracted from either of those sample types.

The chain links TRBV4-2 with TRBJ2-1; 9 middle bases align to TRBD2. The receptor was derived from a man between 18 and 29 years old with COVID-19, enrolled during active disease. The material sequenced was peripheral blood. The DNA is TGTGCCAGCAGCCAAGAATGGGCGGGGGGGCTAAACAATGAGCAGTTCTTC. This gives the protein CASSQEWAGGLNNEQFF.